This entry lists 17 T cell receptor beta chains sequenced from one sample in a study of cytomegalovirus exposure and HLA in healthy donors. PCR used 60 Vbeta primers and 13 Jbeta primers. TCRdb keeps only in-frame clones here, not all; method: immunoSEQ multiplex PCR. The sample shows 70,000 to 95,000 clones, 70% to 90% of them seen only once. Sequencing was done on a sample of PBMCs. Receptors were obtained from a man in his late teens or twenties in good health and CMV-seronegative.

The rearrangement uses TRBV2 and TRBJ1-5; D ambiguous. This CDR3 has 17 residues. The V end lost 4 bases, the J end lost 3 bases, and 19 bases lay between the germline ends. Germline loops: CDR1 SNHLY, CDR2 FYNNEI. CDR3 region: CASSGAKAANYNQPQHF. The CDR3, as DNA: TGTGCCAGCAGTGGAGCCAAGGCCGCGAACTACAATCAGCCCCAGCATTTT.

This chain joins TRBV7-3 and TRBJ2-3; 16 bases fit TRBD2. The ends lost 3 bases at V and 4 bases at J; junction bases unmatched: 1. This CDR3 region has 16 residues. Germline V CDR1 and CDR2: SGHTA, FQGTGA. DNA of the CDR3: TGTGCCAGCAGCTTCGGGACTAGCGGGGGGGCAGATACGCAGTATTTT. As protein: CASSFGTSGGADTQYF.

This clone has only one observation. The V gene is TRBV4-1, the J gene TRBJ2-5; possible D gene TRBD2, 7 bases. The CDR3 sequence is 16 residues long. V lost 3 bases and J 1 base, leaving 15 bases between the germline ends. Germline CDR1 is MGHRA and CDR2 is YSYEKL. The CDR3 region is CASSQGAAGAQETQYF. The CDR3 nucleotides are TGCGCCAGCAGCCAGGGTGCGGCGGGGGCCCAAGAGACCCAGTACTTC.

The chain carries TRBV6-4 and TRBJ1-1; TRBD1 might be the D (6 bases). Trimming pared 7 bases from V and 4 bases from J, leaving 16 bases between. CDR1 and CDR2 (germline): MRHNA, SNTAGT. The CDR3 covers 14 residues. CDR3 amino acids: CASKTQGKATEAFF. DNA for the CDR3: TGTGCCAGCAAGACCCAGGGGAAGGCCACTGAAGCTTTCTTT.

The chain combines TRBV7-9 with TRBJ2-7; 9 bases fit TRBD2. This CDR3 is 15 amino acids long. V trimming: 4 bases; J trimming: 3 bases; junction bases outside the gene matches: 7. Per germline, CDR1 SEHNR and CDR2 FQNEAQ (reference sequence). CDR3 loop: CASSSGASGVYEQYF. CDR3 nucleotide sequence: TGTGCCAGCAGCTCTGGGGCTAGCGGGGTCTACGAGCAGTACTTC.

The chain joins TRBV9 to TRBJ1-5, with D unclear. CDR3 length: 14 residues. The germline gives CDR1 SGDLS, CDR2 YYNGEE. Deletions cut 0 bases from V and 4 bases from J, with 8 bases between. CDR3 coding DNA: TGTGCCAGCAGCGTAGGGGCAGCTAATCAGCCCCAGCATTTT. This codes for CASSVGAANQPQHF.

This clone was detected only a few times. V is TRBV4-2 and J is TRBJ2-3; 9 bases agree with TRBD2. The V gene end was trimmed by 0 bases and the J gene end by 5 bases; junction bases not matched to a gene: 6. The CDR3 is 16 amino acids. Germline V lookup: CDR1 LGHNA, CDR2 YNFKEQ. CDR3 region: CASSQEAGGQVDTQYF. Written as DNA, the CDR3 is TGTGCCAGCAGCCAAGAGGCGGGGGGGCAAGTAGATACGCAGTATTTT.

Written as DNA, the CDR3 is TGCAGCGTTGACAGTTCCTCTGGAAACACCATATATTTT. It codes for CSVDSSSGNTIYF. The chain links TRBV29-1 to TRBJ1-3, with no clear D. Germline V gene sequence: CDR1 SQVTM, CDR2 ANQGSEA. With 3 bases removed from V and 0 bases from J, the gap between germline ends came to 6 bases. The CDR3 covers 13 residues.

The chain has TRBV10-3 and TRBJ2-5; tentative D call: TRBD2 (5 bases). The J call may not be correct, given that the DNA end is closer to TRBJ2-7. The germline V gene encodes CDR1 ENHRY and CDR2 SYGVKD. This CDR3 contains 12 residues. CDR3 bases: TGTGCCGTAGGGAGCGCCTCCTACGAGCAGTACTTC. It yields the protein CAVGSASYEQYF.

This clone was detected a few times. The gene calls are TRBV11-3 and TRBJ2-7; TRBD2 is a possible D gene (5 bases). V was cut by 4 bases and J by 3 bases, with 22 bases left in between. CDR3 length: 17 residues. Germline V gene lookup returns CDR1 SGHNT and CDR2 YENEEA. CDR3 residues: CASSSPLSFAGVYEQYF. CDR3 bases: TGTGCCAGCAGCTCCCCACTCTCCTTTGCCGGGGTCTACGAGCAGTACTTC.

V gene TRBV7-2 combines with J gene TRBJ2-7, with 10 bases that match TRBD2. This CDR3 has 16 residues. The V segment lost 1 base and the J segment 7 bases; nucleotides outside the gene matches: 10. CDR1 and CDR2 from the germline V gene are SGHTA and FQGNSA. Here the CDR3 DNA reads TGTGCCAGCAGCTTAGAGGCCCCGGGACTAGCGCGAGAGCAGTACTTC. Its translation: CASSLEAPGLAREQYF.

The chain recombines TRBV5-4 with TRBJ1-1; tentatively, D is TRBD1 (5 bases). V was shortened by 4 bases and J by 8 bases, with 12 bases between the two germline ends. CDR1 SGHNT and CDR2 YYREEE come from the germline V gene (reference sequence). The CDR3 loop spans 12 amino acids. This CDR3 is CASSTTDTEAFF. DNA for the CDR3: TGTGCCAGCAGCACGACAGATACCGAAGCTTTCTTT.

The rearrangement links TRBV18 to TRBJ2-7; 9 positions agree with TRBD1. CDR3 length: 13 amino acids. V gave up 6 bases and J gave up 6 bases; unmatched junction bases: 6. Germline V gene data show CDR1 as KGHSH and CDR2 as LQKENI. CDR3 protein: CASSTGGFFEQYF. For the CDR3, the DNA is TGTGCCAGCTCGACAGGGGGGTTCTTCGAGCAGTACTTC.

This chain links TRBV10-2 with TRBJ1-2, with D uncertain. The CDR3 extends over 16 amino acids. Germline V gene lookup returns CDR1 WSHSY and CDR2 SAAADI. The V gene lost 6 bases and the J gene lost 2 bases, with 19 bases spanning the gap. CDR3 in DNA: TGCGCCAGCAGCACCCCTGGACGGGAGCTAAACTATGGCTACACCTTC. Translating it yields CASSTPGRELNYGYTF.

About this clone itself: The junction does not match germline at one end; this may be a read error. J is TRBJ2-3 and V is TRBV5-1; TRBD2 aligns across 12 bases. CDR1 is SGHRS, CDR2 YFSETQ, per germline. This CDR3 spans 16 amino acids. The CDR3 loop is CASSPRTSGETDTQCF. The CDR3 DNA follows: TGCGCCAGCAGCCCACGGACTAGCGGGGAGACAGATACGCAGTGTTTT.

To note about this clone: Other DNA sequences in this specimen translate into the identical CDR3. The V call is TRBV4-2, the J call TRBJ1-5; D remains unclear. The germline V and J ends were trimmed by 0 bases and 5 bases, with 5 bases remaining between them. In germline, CDR1 is LGHNA, CDR2 YNFKEQ. This CDR3 is 13 amino acids long. CDR3 protein: CASSQEPDQPQHF. For the CDR3, the DNA is TGTGCCAGCAGCCAAGAGCCGGATCAGCCCCAGCATTTT.

V and J are TRBV18 and TRBJ2-7; 14 positions agree with TRBD2. The V gene's germline CDR1 is KGHSH and CDR2 LQKENI. CDR3 length: 16 amino acids. V dropped 6 bases and J dropped 1; count of bases not matched to a gene: 5. CDR3 coding DNA: TGTGCCAGCTCGTCGGGACTAGCGGGGGATTCCTACGAGCAGTACTTC. Its protein product is CASSSGLAGDSYEQYF.